This entry features one T cell receptor (beta chain) sequence. Original methodology: Estimates of nucleated cell counts were drawn from the amplification of reference gene primers. The assay was immunoSEQ multiplex PCR, and TCRdb's table has in-frame clones only and misses some. V, J and clone size reflect that table, while D and trimming were determined from the DNA. The table has 150,000 to 200,000 clones, 82% seen once. The data derive from a study of blood T cell repertoires in COVID-19. Study information: Samples of COVID-19 (acute and convalescent) were obtained from the United States, Italy and Spain. In each case, the material was cDNA or gDNA derived from T cells, B-cell-depleted T cells, or PBMCs.

Trimming shortened V by 6 bases and J by 0 bases, and 12 bases separated the two germline ends. The V gene's germline CDR1 is MDHEN and CDR2 SYDVKM. This CDR3 has 15 amino acids. This receptor was taken from a woman in her seventies with acute or convalescent COVID-19. The sample comprised peripheral blood. This sequence joins TRBV28 and TRBJ2-4; the D gene is possibly TRBD1 (6 bases). The CDR3 sequence: CASSRTEGAKNIQYF. CDR3 DNA sequence: TGTGCCAGCAGCAGGACAGAGGGAGCCAAAAACATTCAGTACTTC. Based on the CDR3 plus reference TRBV28 and TRBJ2-4, the full variable domain is DVKVTQSSRYLVKRTGEKVFLECVQDMDHENMFWYRQDPGLGLRLIYFSYDVKMKEKGDIPEGYSVSREKKERFSLILESASTNQTSMYLCASSRTEGAKNIQYFGAGTRLSVL.